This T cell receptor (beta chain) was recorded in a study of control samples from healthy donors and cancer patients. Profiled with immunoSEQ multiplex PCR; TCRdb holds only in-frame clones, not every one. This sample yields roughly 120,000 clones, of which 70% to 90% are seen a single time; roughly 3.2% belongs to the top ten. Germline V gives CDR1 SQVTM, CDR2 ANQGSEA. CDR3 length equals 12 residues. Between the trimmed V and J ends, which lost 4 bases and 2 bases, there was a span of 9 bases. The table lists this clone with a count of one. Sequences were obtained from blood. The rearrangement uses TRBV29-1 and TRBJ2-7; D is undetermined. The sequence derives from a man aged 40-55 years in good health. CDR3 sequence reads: CSVGETAYEQYF. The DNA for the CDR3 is TGCAGCGTTGGGGAAACGGCCTACGAGCAGTACTTC.